This T cell receptor (beta chain) was recovered during a study of radiotherapy plus CTLA-4 blockade in lung cancer. Overall study: Across the patients, objective responses occurred in about 19%, and disease control in approximately 30%. Regarding the study as a whole: In blood, after radiotherapy plus ipilimumab, tumor-derived TCR clones expanded. In blood, early T cell clone dynamics reportedly predicted response best, together with interferon-beta.

Focal radiation plus CTLA-4 blockade with ipilimumab was administered to patients who had chemo-refractory metastatic non-small-cell lung cancer. Points on this clone: Its specificity is unknown.

CDR3 length: 15 residues. CDR1 MNHEY and CDR2 SVGAGI come from the germline V gene. V lost 2 bases and J lost 1; bases outside the gene matches: 2. Assay: immunoSEQ multiplex PCR; the TCRdb copy retains only in-frame clones and omits some. The data show more than 75,000 clones, around 72% seen once. The sequencing here drew on peripheral blood, taken from a patient treated with radiotherapy plus ipilimumab. The gene calls are TRBV6-5 and TRBJ2-3; TRBD2 agrees at 8 bases. This TCR derives from a human donor with non-small cell lung cancer that progressed on radiotherapy plus ipilimumab. The CDR3 coding sequence is TGTGCCAGCAGTTACCCAGCGGGGGGCACAGATACGCAGTATTTT. Residues: CASSYPAGGTDTQYF.